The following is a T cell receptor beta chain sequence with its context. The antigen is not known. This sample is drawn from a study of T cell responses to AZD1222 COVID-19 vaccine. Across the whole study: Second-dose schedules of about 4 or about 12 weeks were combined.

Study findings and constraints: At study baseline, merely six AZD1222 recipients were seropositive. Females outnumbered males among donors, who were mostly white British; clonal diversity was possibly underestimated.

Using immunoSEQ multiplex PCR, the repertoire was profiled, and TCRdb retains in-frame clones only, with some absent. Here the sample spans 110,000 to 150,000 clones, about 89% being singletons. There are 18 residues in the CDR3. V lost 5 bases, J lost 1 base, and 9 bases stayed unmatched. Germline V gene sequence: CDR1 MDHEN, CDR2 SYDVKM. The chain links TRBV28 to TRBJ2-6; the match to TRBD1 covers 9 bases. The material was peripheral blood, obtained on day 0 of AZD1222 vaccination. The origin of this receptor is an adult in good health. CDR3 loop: CASSGYRDRVSGANVLTF. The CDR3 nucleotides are TGTGCCAGCAGTGGATACCGGGACAGGGTGTCTGGGGCCAACGTCCTGACTTTC. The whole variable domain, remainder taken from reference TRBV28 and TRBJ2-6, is DVKVTQSSRYLVKRTGEKVFLECVQDMDHENMFWYRQDPGLGLRLIYFSYDVKMKEKGDIPEGYSVSREKKERFSLILESASTNQTSMYLCASSGYRDRVSGANVLTFGAGSRLTVL.